The T cell receptor (beta chain) under discussion was sequenced for a study of blood T cell repertoires in COVID-19. The table came from immunoSEQ multiplex PCR; TCRdb's copy has only in-frame clones and leaves some out. The sample includes 260,000 or so clones, 88% seen only once; the top ten take 0.7%. V was pared by 4 bases and J by 4 bases, with 20 bases between. This CDR3 is 16 amino acids long. The germline V gene encodes CDR1 MDHEN and CDR2 SYDVKM. Material: peripheral blood. The sequence derives from a human donor in a cohort sampled during active COVID-19. The chain uses TRBV28 and TRBJ2-7; D is perhaps TRBD1 (6 bases). The CDR3 sequence: CASSSPGAALSYEQYF. DNA for the CDR3: TGTGCCAGCAGTTCCCCAGGGGCGGCCCTTTCTTACGAGCAGTACTTC.